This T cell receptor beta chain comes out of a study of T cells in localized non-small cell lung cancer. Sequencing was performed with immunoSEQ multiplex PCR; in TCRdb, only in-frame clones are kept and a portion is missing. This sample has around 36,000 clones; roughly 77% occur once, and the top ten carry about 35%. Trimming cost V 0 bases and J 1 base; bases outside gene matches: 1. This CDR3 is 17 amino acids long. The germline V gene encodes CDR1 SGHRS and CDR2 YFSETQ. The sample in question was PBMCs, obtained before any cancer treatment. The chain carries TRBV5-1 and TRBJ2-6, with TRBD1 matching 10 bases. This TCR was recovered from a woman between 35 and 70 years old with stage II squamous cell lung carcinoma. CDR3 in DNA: TGCGCCAGCAGCTTGGGGACAGGGGGTTCTGGGGCCAACGTCCTGACTTTC. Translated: CASSLGTGGSGANVLTF. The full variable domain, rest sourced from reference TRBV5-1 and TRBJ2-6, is KAGVTQTPRYLIKTRGQQVTLSCSPISGHRSVSWYQQTPGQGLQFLFEYFSETQRNKGNFPGRFSGRQFSNSRSEMNVSTLELGDSALYLCASSLGTGGSGANVLTFGAGSRLTVL.